This T cell receptor (beta chain) was recovered during a study of T cell clusters in autoimmune cytopenias. Each sample's input was around 270 ng genomic DNA, 35,000 to 40,000 genome equivalents. Germline values: CDR1 PRHDT, CDR2 FYEKMQ (reference sequence). The CDR3 totals 13 residues. Multiplex touch-down PCR amplified TRB using TRB-A and TRB-B pools in one tube. TCRdb reprocessed the multiplex PCR reads, keeping one entry per CDR3 protein, no DNA. This sample's clone table lists fewer than 6,500 distinct CDR3 sequences. This same sample was also taken into another study, of T cell repertoires in aging, cancer and after chemotherapy.

This sequence joins TRBV13 and TRBJ2-2. The material sequenced was peripheral blood. This sequence originates from a human donor in good health. This chain's CDR3 is CASSLSNTGELFF.